These 26 T cell receptor beta chains came from one sample sequenced in a study of T-cell memory formation after mild COVID-19. TCRdb recomputed calls from the 5' RACE reads with MiXCR, one row per CDR3 protein. Of around 210,000 distinct CDR3 sequences in the sample, around 9.1% were seen once. Sequencing was carried out using PBMCs or a T cell subset sorted from them (not recorded which). These receptors were taken from a man between 18 and 35 years old who had mild COVID-19 (a few samples of this study predate the infection). Cell type and time point are not known.

This clonotype appeared many times. The J gene is TRBJ2-5, the V gene TRBV20-1; 10 bases match TRBD2. V was clipped by 4 bases and J by 0 bases; unmatched bases: 5. The CDR3 is made up of 15 amino acids. Germline CDR1 and CDR2: DFQATT and SNEGSKA (reference sequence). CDR3 in amino acids: CSANSGGTYQETQYF. CDR3 DNA: TGCAGTGCTAATAGCGGGGGGACCTACCAAGAGACCCAGTACTTC.

The chain links TRBV6-2 or TRBV6-3 to TRBJ1-5, with D perhaps TRBD1 (5 bases). The V end was cut by 8 bases, the J end by 6 bases, with 11 bases between. The germline gives CDR1 MNHEY, CDR2 SVGEGT. The CDR3 is 12 residues long. CDR3 in amino acids: CASSHGGQPQHF. The DNA for the CDR3 is TGTGCCAGCTCACATGGGGGTCAGCCCCAGCATTTT.

This clonotype was observed a few times. The chain combines TRBV30 with TRBJ1-1; weak D call: TRBD1 (6 bases). This CDR3 contains 13 residues. Trimming stripped 0 bases from V and 4 bases from J, with 9 bases between. Germline CDR1 GTSNPN, CDR2 SVGIG (reference sequence). CDR3 sequence: CAWSVGGGTEAFF. The CDR3 region has the DNA TGTGCCTGGAGTGTAGGAGGGGGCACTGAAGCTTTCTTT.

The rearrangement joins TRBV7-3 to TRBJ2-7, with D perhaps TRBD2 (5 bases). The CDR3 sequence is 15 residues long. With 5 bases removed from V and 1 base from J, the gap between germline ends came to 15 bases. Looked up from germline, CDR1 is SGHTA and CDR2 is FQGTGA. In DNA, the CDR3 is TGTGCCAGCAGCGCTCGGACTCCGGGGTCCTACGAGCAGTACTTC. Translation gives CASSARTPGSYEQYF.

This chain links TRBV5-1 with TRBJ1-6; D unclear. Trimming left V 2 bases short and J 7 bases short, with 10 bases between. The CDR3 loop spans 14 amino acids. The germline V gene encodes CDR1 SGHRS and CDR2 YFSETQ. CDR3 sequence: CASSFAGANSPLHF. DNA of the CDR3: TGCGCCAGCAGCTTCGCGGGAGCGAATTCACCCCTCCACTTT.

This clonotype was seen only a few times. In DNA form, the CDR3 reads TGCGCCAGCAGCTTGGTACAGAGCACAGATACGCAGTATTTT. Translation: CASSLVQSTDTQYF. The chain links TRBV5-1 to TRBJ2-3; D ambiguous. Trimming took off 0 bases at V and 0 bases at J, with 5 bases between the two ends. This CDR3 spans 14 amino acids. Germline lookup yields CDR1 SGHRS and CDR2 YFSETQ.

The V and J genes are TRBV11-2 and TRBJ2-1; 10 bases fit TRBD2. V shed 3 bases, J shed 10 bases, and the junction held 12 bases outside the gene matches. The CDR3 loop spans 16 amino acids. Germline CDR1 reads SGHAT; CDR2 reads FQNNGV. This CDR3 is CASSFSGSGGAREQFF. The DNA for the CDR3 is TGTGCCAGCAGCTTCAGTGGAAGCGGGGGGGCAAGGGAGCAGTTCTTC.

The rearrangement joins TRBV6-6 to TRBJ2-2; no definite D call. The CDR3 sequence is 14 residues long. The germline V gene has CDR1 MNHNY and CDR2 SVGAGI (reference sequence). Trimming took off 7 bases at V and 7 bases at J, with 16 bases between the two ends. Written as DNA, the CDR3 is TGTGCCAGCACTAACCCCAGAAGCAGCGGGGAGCTGTTTTTT. The encoded protein is CASTNPRSSGELFF.

The chain has TRBV5-5 and TRBJ1-3, with no clear D. This CDR3 comprises 14 residues. The germline V gene has CDR1 SGHKS and CDR2 YYEKEE (reference sequence). Trimming stripped 4 bases from V and 4 bases from J, with 12 bases between. As DNA, the CDR3 is TGTGCCAGCAGCCTGGGAACAACAGGAAACACCATATATTTT. Amino acid sequence: CASSLGTTGNTIYF.

This clonotype was found a few times. The chain is built from TRBV20-1 and TRBJ1-2; weak D call: TRBD1 (5 bases). The V end lost 3 bases, the J end lost 7 bases, and 15 bases lay between the germline ends. Germline V gene lookup returns CDR1 DFQATT and CDR2 SNEGSKA (reference sequence). This CDR3 comprises 13 residues. For the CDR3, the DNA is TGCAGTGCTAGCGTGCGGCAGGGTGGTGGCTACACCTTC. It translates to CSASVRQGGGYTF.

This clonotype was seen at least ten times. This sequence joins TRBV5-6 and TRBJ2-5; TRBD1 might be the D (5 bases). The CDR3 contains 14 residues. Germline CDR1 SGHDT, CDR2 YYEEEE. The V and J ends lost 2 bases and 5 bases respectively, with 13 bases between them. The CDR3 loop is CASSFSGSSETQYF. The CDR3 coding sequence is TGTGCCAGCAGCTTCTCAGGGTCGTCGGAGACCCAGTACTTC.

The chain couples TRBV5-1 to TRBJ1-6, with a possible D match to TRBD1 (5 bases). CDR1 is SGHRS and CDR2 is YFSETQ in the germline V gene. This CDR3 is built from 15 residues. V was pared by 4 bases and J by 7 bases, with 15 bases between. CDR3 sequence: CASSRSGGENSPLHF. CDR3 sequence (DNA): TGCGCCAGCAGCCGATCCGGGGGAGAGAATTCACCCCTCCACTTT.

The V and J genes are TRBV2 and TRBJ2-6; 8 bases map to TRBD1. Germline V CDR1 and CDR2: SNHLY, FYNNEI. The CDR3 is 15 amino acids. The J segment lost 4 bases and the V segment lost 6 bases, leaving 5 bases of the junction unmatched. The CDR3 DNA sequence: TGTGCCAGCAGACCGACAGGGGTCGGGGCCAACGTCCTGACTTTC. It codes for CASRPTGVGANVLTF.

The chain combines TRBV24-1 with TRBJ2-1; no clear D. Germline assignment: CDR1 KGHDR and CDR2 SFDVKD. Trimming stripped 4 bases from V and 7 bases from J, with 10 bases between. The length of the CDR3 is 13 residues. This CDR3 is CATSEEGWNEQFF. In DNA form, the CDR3 reads TGTGCCACCAGTGAGGAAGGGTGGAATGAGCAGTTCTTC.

The V call is TRBV12-3 or TRBV12-4, the J call TRBJ2-7, with D possibly TRBD2 on 6 matching bases. CDR3 length equals 14 residues. Trimming took 3 bases from V and 5 from J, leaving 14 bases between them. The CDR3 region is CASSLAGSKNEQYF. The CDR3 region has the DNA TGTGCCAGCAGTTTGGCGGGGTCTAAGAACGAGCAGTACTTC.

There are a few counts of this clonotype. The chain couples TRBV7-2 to TRBJ2-7, with 12 bases fitting TRBD2. This CDR3 is built from 15 residues. Germline CDR1 SGHTA, CDR2 FQGNSA. V shed 7 bases and J 3 bases; nucleotides not matched to a gene: 7. CDR3 amino acids: CASTTTSGGHYEQYF. The CDR3 bases are TGTGCCAGCACCACGACTAGCGGGGGACACTACGAGCAGTACTTC.

This clonotype appeared a few times. The chain carries TRBV10-3 and TRBJ1-2; D gene uncertain. Germline CDR1 reads ENHRY; CDR2 reads SYGVKD. Trimming shortened V by 2 bases and J by 6 bases, and 13 bases separated the two germline ends. The CDR3 has 14 residues. The CDR3 loop is CAISEDALGDGYTF. As DNA, the CDR3 is TGTGCCATCAGTGAGGATGCCCTTGGGGATGGCTACACCTTC.

The chain has TRBV10-3 and TRBJ2-5; TRBD2 matches 14 bases. Per germline, CDR1 ENHRY and CDR2 SYGVKD. V shed 10 bases, J shed 2 bases, and the junction held 3 bases outside the gene matches. The CDR3 is 14 residues long. This chain's CDR3 is CATGLAGVQETQYF. The CDR3 DNA reads as TGTGCCACGGGACTAGCGGGGGTGCAAGAGACCCAGTACTTC.

This clonotype has at least ten counts. The chain couples TRBV4-1 to TRBJ1-1; D might be TRBD1 (6 bases). Germline V gene sequence: CDR1 MGHRA, CDR2 YSYEKL. The V and J ends lost 6 bases and 2 bases respectively, with 13 bases between them. The CDR3 covers 14 residues. CDR3 nucleotide sequence: TGCGCCAGCAGGGGGGCGTTGAGAAACACTGAAGCTTTCTTT. It yields the protein CASRGALRNTEAFF.

This clonotype was detected ten times or more. The chain has TRBV28 and TRBJ2-6; no firm D call. Trimming took 8 bases from V and 0 from J, leaving 17 bases between them. Looked up from germline, CDR1 is MDHEN and CDR2 is SYDVKM. This CDR3 contains 17 residues. CDR3 sequence (DNA): TGTGCCAGCGATAGTAAGGGTTTCCGCTCTGGGGCCAACGTCCTGACTTTC. Translated, it gives CASDSKGFRSGANVLTF.

In its sample, this clonotype was seen a few times. J is TRBJ2-1 and V is TRBV20-1; D call uncertain. V lost 3 bases and J lost 0, with 12 bases in between. This CDR3 is built from 15 residues. Germline-derived CDR1 and CDR2 are DFQATT and SNEGSKA (reference sequence). For the CDR3, the DNA is TGCAGTGCTAGTTTACGCGCCAGCTCCTACAATGAGCAGTTCTTC. This codes for CSASLRASSYNEQFF.

This clonotype was observed a handful of times. The rearrangement joins TRBV12-3 or TRBV12-4 to TRBJ2-7, with 7 positions matching TRBD2. V lost 2 bases, J lost 9 bases, and 4 bases stayed unmatched. The CDR3 totals 12 residues. The CDR3: CASSLQGGVQYF. CDR3 DNA sequence: TGTGCCAGCAGTTTACAGGGAGGGGTGCAGTACTTC.

Only a few counts were recorded for this clonotype. V gene TRBV2 combines with J gene TRBJ1-1, with unresolved D. Trimming pared 4 bases from V and 1 base from J, leaving 10 bases between. The CDR3 runs to 14 residues. The germline CDR1 and CDR2 sequences are SNHLY and FYNNEI. The chain's CDR3 is CASSGVRGNTEAFF. The CDR3 coding sequence is TGTGCCAGCAGTGGTGTACGGGGGAACACTGAAGCTTTCTTT.

This clonotype appeared many times. The chain couples TRBV28 to TRBJ2-1, with a tentative D call TRBD1 (6 bases). This CDR3 region has 11 residues. Germline loops: CDR1 MDHEN, CDR2 SYDVKM. V was shortened by 7 bases and J by 8 bases, with 9 bases between the two germline ends. CDR3 sequence reads: CASNRADEQFF. The CDR3 region has the DNA TGTGCCAGCAACAGGGCCGATGAGCAGTTCTTC. The variable domain in full, with the rest retrieved from reference TRBV28 and TRBJ2-1, is DVKVTQSSRYLVKRTGEKVFLECVQDMDHENMFWYRQDPGLGLRLIYFSYDVKMKEKGDIPEGYSVSREKKERFSLILESASTNQTSMYLCASNRADEQFFGPGTRLTVL.

A few counts support this clonotype. The V call is TRBV9, the J call TRBJ2-2; the D call may be TRBD1 or TRBD2 (5 bases each). V was pared by 5 bases and J by 0 bases, with 8 bases between. This CDR3 contains 14 residues. In germline, CDR1 is SGDLS, CDR2 YYNGEE. In DNA, the CDR3 is TGTGCCAGCAGGGGACGGACGAACACCGGGGAGCTGTTTTTT. Its protein product is CASRGRTNTGELFF.

This clonotype was observed a handful of times. The chain carries TRBV20-1 and TRBJ2-5; 8 positions agree with TRBD1. J gave up 3 bases and V 3 bases, and 6 bases lay outside the gene matches. Germline V gene sequence: CDR1 DFQATT, CDR2 SNEGSKA (reference sequence). CDR3 length equals 14 residues. In DNA, the CDR3 is TGCAGTGCTAGCCTTGCGACAGGGGAAGAGACCCAGTACTTC. Its translation: CSASLATGEETQYF.